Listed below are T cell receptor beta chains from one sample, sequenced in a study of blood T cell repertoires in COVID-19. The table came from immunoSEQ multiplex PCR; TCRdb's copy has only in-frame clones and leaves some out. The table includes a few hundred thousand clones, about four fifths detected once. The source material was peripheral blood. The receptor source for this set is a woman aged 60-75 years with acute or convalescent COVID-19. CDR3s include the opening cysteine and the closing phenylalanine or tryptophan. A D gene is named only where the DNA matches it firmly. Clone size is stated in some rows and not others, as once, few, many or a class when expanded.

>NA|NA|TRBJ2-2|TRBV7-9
TGTGCCAGCAGAAAGACAGGCGCGAACACCGGGGAGCTGTTTTTT
CASRKTGANTGELFF
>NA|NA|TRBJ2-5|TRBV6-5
TGTGCCAGCAGCCGTTTTAGAGGAGAGACCCAGTACTTC
CASSRFRGETQYF
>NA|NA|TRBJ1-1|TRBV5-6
TGTGCCAGCAGCCTCAATACAGAGGGTAGCGCTTTCTTT
CASSLNTEGSAFF
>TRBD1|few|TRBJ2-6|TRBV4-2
TGTGCCAGCGGACAGGGAATCTCTGGGGCCAACGTCCTGACTTTC
CASGQGISGANVLTF
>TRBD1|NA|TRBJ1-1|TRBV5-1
TGCGCCAGCAGCACAGACAGGGGGGTCACTGAAGCTTTCTTT
CASSTDRGVTEAFF
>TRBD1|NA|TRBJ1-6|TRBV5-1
TGCGCCAGCAGCTTGGCGAGGACAGGGGTTGACTCACCCCTCCACTTT
CASSLARTGVDSPLHF
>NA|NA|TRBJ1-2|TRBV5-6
TGTGCCAGCAGCTTGACTCTGCGGCAGGGGTATGGCTACACCTTC
CASSLTLRQGYGYTF
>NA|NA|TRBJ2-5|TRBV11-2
TGTGCCAGCAGCCCAGGGGAGGGGATATACCAAGAGACCCAGTACTTC
CASSPGEGIYQETQYF
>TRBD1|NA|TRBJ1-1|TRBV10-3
TGTGCCATCACAGGGACAGGGGTAGGCACTGAAGCTTTCTTT
CAITGTGVGTEAFF
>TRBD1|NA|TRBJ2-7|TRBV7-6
TGTGCCAGCAGCTTTGGGACAGGGCCCTCCTACGAGCAGTACTTC
CASSFGTGPSYEQYF
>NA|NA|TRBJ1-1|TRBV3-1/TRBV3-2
TGTGCCAGCAGCCAATGGGGGGGGACTGAAGCTTTCTTT
CASSQWGGTEAFF
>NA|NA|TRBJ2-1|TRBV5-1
TGCGCCAGCAGCGCAACCGACTGGGCCTACAATGAGCAGTTCTTC
CASSATDWAYNEQFF
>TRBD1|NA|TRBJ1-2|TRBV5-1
TGCGCCAGCAGCTTGGCCGGACAGGTCAGCTACACCTTC
CASSLAGQVSYTF
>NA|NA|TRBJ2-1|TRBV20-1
TGCAGTGCTCCCCGTGAGGGTGAGCAGTTCTTC
CSAPREGEQFF
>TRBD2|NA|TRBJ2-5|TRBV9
TGTGCCAGCAGCGTAGCTACGGGGAGGGGCCAAGAGACCCAGTACTTC
CASSVATGRGQETQYF
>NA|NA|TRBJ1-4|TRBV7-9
TGTGCCAGCAGCTTAGGAGGAGGGCGAGAGGAAAAACTGTTTTTT
CASSLGGGREEKLFF
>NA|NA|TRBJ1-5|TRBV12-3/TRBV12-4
TGTGCCAGCCGGTCCTCAGGGGATCAGCCCCAGCATTTT
CASRSSGDQPQHF
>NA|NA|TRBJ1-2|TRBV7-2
TGTGCCAGCAGCTCCAGCGGTGGCTACACCTTC
CASSSSGGYTF